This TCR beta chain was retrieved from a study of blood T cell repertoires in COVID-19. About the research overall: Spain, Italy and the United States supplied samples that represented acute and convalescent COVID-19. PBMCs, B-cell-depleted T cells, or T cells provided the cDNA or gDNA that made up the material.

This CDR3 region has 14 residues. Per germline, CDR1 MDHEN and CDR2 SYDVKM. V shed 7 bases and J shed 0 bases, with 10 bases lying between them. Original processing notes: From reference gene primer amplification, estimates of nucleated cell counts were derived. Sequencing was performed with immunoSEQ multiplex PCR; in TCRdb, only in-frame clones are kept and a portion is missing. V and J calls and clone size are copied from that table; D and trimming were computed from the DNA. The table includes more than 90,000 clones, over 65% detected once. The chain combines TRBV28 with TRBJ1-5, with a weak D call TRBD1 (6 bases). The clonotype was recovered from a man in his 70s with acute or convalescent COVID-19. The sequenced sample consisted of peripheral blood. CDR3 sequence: CASTLGGSNQPQHF. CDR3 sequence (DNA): TGTGCCAGCACCCTAGGGGGTAGCAATCAGCCCCAGCATTTT.